This T cell receptor (beta chain) was documented in a study of T cell responses to AZD1222 COVID-19 vaccine. CDR3 size: 16 residues. Germline V gene sequence: CDR1 LGHDT, CDR2 YNNKEL (reference sequence). The germline V and J ends were trimmed by 0 bases and 0 bases, with 9 bases remaining between them. Generated by immunoSEQ multiplex PCR, the TCRdb table keeps only in-frame clones and is missing some. The table has around 110,000 clones, around 92% seen once. Sample: peripheral blood, taken 28 days after the second AZD1222 dose. The chain joins TRBV3-1 (or the pseudogene TRBV3-2) to TRBJ1-5; no definite D call. This clonotype was obtained from an adult who received the AZD1222 COVID-19 vaccine. CDR3 sequence (DNA): TGTGCCAGCAGCCAAGATCCGGCCGTTAGCAATCAGCCCCAGCATTTT. This gives the protein CASSQDPAVSNQPQHF.